This T cell receptor beta chain comes out of a study of OX40 agonist ivuxolimab in advanced cancers. Germline values: CDR1 SEHNR, CDR2 FQNEAQ (reference sequence). The CDR3 consists of 12 residues. Regarding the study as a whole: The antigen specificity of the peripheral T cells (those that were expanded) was not determined.

Concerning this clone: Its antigen is not identified. At one end, the junction sequence differs from germline, possibly due to a read error.

TCRdb's table, derived via immunoSEQ multiplex PCR, lists solely in-frame clones and lacks some. The table lists under 60,000 clones, about nine tenths of them singletons. V usage is TRBV7-9 and J usage is TRBJ2-5; 8 bases fit TRBD2. This sequence was found in an adult with an advanced solid tumor such as melanoma, head and neck, liver or kidney cancer. Specimen: CD4+ or CD8+ T cells sorted from blood, collected in a trial of the OX40 agonist ivuxolimab. As DNA, the CDR3 is TGTGCCAGCAGCTTAGAAGGACTAGCAGTACACTTC. It specifies CASSLEGLAVHF.